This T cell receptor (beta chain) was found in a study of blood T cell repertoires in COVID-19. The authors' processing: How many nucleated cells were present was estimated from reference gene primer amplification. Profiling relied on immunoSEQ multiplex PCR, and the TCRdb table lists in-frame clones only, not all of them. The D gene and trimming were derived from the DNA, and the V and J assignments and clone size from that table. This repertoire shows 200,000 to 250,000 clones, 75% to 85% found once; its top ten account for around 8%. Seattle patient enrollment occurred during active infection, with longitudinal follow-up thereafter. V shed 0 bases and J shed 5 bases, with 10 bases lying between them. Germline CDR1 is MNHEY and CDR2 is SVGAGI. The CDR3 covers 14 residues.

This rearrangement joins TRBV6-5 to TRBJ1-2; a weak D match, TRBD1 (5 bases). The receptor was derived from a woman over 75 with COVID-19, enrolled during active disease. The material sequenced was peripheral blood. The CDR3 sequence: CASSYSSGTYGYTF. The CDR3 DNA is TGTGCCAGCAGTTACTCCTCCGGGACTTATGGCTACACCTTC.